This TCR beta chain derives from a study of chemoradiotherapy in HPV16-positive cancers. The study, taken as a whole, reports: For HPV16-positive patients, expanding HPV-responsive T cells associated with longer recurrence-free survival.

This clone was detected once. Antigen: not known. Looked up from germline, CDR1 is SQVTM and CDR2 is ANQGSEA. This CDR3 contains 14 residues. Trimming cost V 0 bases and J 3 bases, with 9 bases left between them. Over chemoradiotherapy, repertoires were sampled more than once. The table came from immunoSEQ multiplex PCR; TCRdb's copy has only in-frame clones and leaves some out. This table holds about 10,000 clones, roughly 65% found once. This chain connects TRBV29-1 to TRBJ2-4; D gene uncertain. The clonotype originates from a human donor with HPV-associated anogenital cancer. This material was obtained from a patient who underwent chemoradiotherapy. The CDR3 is CSVEDRSFKNIQYF. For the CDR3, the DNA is TGCAGCGTTGAAGACAGGTCCTTCAAAAACATTCAGTACTTC.